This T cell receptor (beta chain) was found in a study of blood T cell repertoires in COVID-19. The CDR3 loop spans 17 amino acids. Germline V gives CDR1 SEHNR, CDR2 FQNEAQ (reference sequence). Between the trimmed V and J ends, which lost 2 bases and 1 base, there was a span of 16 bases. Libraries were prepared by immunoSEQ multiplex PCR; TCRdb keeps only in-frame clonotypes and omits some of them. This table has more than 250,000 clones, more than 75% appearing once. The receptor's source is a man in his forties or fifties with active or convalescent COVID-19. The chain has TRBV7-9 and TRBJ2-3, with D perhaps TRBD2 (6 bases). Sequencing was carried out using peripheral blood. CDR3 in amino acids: CASSLHPYGGGTDTQYF. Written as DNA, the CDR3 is TGTGCCAGCAGCTTACATCCTTACGGCGGGGGCACAGATACGCAGTATTTT. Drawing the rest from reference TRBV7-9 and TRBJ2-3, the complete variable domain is DTGVSQNPRHKITKRGQNVTFRCDPISEHNRLYWYRQTLGQGPEFLTYFQNEAQLEKSRLLSDRFSAERPKGSFSTLEIQRTEQGDSAMYLCASSLHPYGGGTDTQYFGPGTRLTVL.